This TCR beta chain was documented in a study of T cells in localized non-small cell lung cancer. Regarding the study as a whole: Median detection of top 100 tumor clones in adjacent lung was about 52 clones. A raised T cell density in blood coincided with lengthier overall survival. Owing to sequencing of a solitary tumor region, heterogeneity cannot be discounted. Tumor showed lower T cell clonality than uninvolved adjacent lung, where it was highest.

V was clipped by 0 bases and J by 4 bases, with 9 bases between them. Germline V CDR1 and CDR2: SGHNT, YYREEE (reference sequence). The CDR3 extends over 14 amino acids. Concerning this clone itself: Its antigen is still unknown.

Assay used: immunoSEQ multiplex PCR; TCRdb lists only in-frame clones, some missing. The sample has fewer than 95,000 clones, around 90% seen once. The gene calls are TRBV5-4 and TRBJ2-3; no reliable D call. This clonotype originated in a woman aged 35-70 years with stage II squamous cell lung carcinoma. The specimen was PBMCs, collected before any cancer treatment. CDR3 sequence reads: CASSLVGNPDTQYF. The CDR3 nucleotides read TGTGCCAGCAGCTTGGTCGGTAATCCAGATACGCAGTATTTT.